This is a list of T cell receptor beta chains from one sample in a study of OX40 agonist ivuxolimab in advanced cancers. TCRdb's copy holds only in-frame clones and misses some; the assay was immunoSEQ multiplex PCR. The repertoire consists of tens of thousands of clones, with about 85% occurring once and the leading ten covering 0.8% to 1.3%. The sample here was CD4+ or CD8+ T cells sorted from blood, taken in a trial of the OX40 agonist ivuxolimab. These receptors all come from an adult with an advanced solid tumor such as melanoma, head and neck, liver or kidney cancer. Each CDR3 is given with its conserved first and last residue. A D gene is named only where the DNA matches it firmly. For some rows the clone size is stated as once, few or many, or as a class when expanded; others skip it.

clone size: NA; J gene: TRBJ2-5; D gene: NA; V gene: TRBV10-3; CDR3 protein: CAIRSRDAETQYF; CDR3 DNA: TGTGCCATCAGGTCCAGGGATGCGGAGACCCAGTACTTC
clone size: once; J gene: TRBJ2-1; D gene: TRBD1; V gene: TRBV27; CDR3 protein: CASSLKFGTGKSSYNEQFF; CDR3 DNA: TGTGCCAGCAGCTTAAAGTTCGGGACAGGGAAGAGCTCCTACAATGAGCAGTTCTTC
clone size: once; J gene: TRBJ1-2; D gene: NA; V gene: TRBV5-1; CDR3 protein: CASSSGQGYGYTF; CDR3 DNA: TGCGCCAGCAGCTCAGGGCAGGGCTATGGCTACACCTTC
clone size: once; J gene: TRBJ1-1; D gene: NA; V gene: TRBV6-6; CDR3 protein: CASSLLGGNTEAFF; CDR3 DNA: TGTGCCAGCAGCCTCCTGGGGGGGAACACTGAAGCTTTCTTT
clone size: NA; J gene: TRBJ2-7; D gene: NA; V gene: TRBV7-9; CDR3 protein: CASSLGVSYEQYF; CDR3 DNA: TGTGCCAGCAGCTTAGGAGTCTCCTACGAGCAGTACTTC
clone size: NA; J gene: TRBJ1-1; D gene: NA; V gene: TRBV7-9; CDR3 protein: CASSSQGTNTEAFF; CDR3 DNA: TGTGCCAGCAGCTCTCAAGGGACGAACACTGAAGCTTTCTTT
clone size: NA; J gene: TRBJ2-1; D gene: NA; V gene: TRBV27; CDR3 protein: CASSSQGIAGPNEQFF; CDR3 DNA: TGTGCCAGCAGTTCCCAGGGGATAGCGGGCCCCAATGAGCAGTTCTTC
clone size: NA; J gene: TRBJ1-4; D gene: NA; V gene: TRBV28; CDR3 protein: CASSLRRGNEKLFF; CDR3 DNA: TGTGCCAGCAGTTTACGGCGGGGTAATGAAAAACTGTTTTTT
clone size: NA; J gene: TRBJ2-1; D gene: NA; V gene: TRBV18; CDR3 protein: CASSPPGQLQFF; CDR3 DNA: TGTGCCAGCTCACCACCGGGCCAGCTCCAGTTCTTC
clone size: NA; J gene: TRBJ2-7; D gene: TRBD2; V gene: TRBV4-1; CDR3 protein: CASSRQPGLAGGLSYEQYF; CDR3 DNA: TGCGCCAGCAGCCGCCAACCGGGACTAGCGGGGGGATTATCGTACGAGCAGTACTTC
clone size: NA; J gene: TRBJ2-7; D gene: NA; V gene: TRBV5-1; CDR3 protein: CASSRNTHEQYF; CDR3 DNA: TGCGCCAGCAGCCGAAACACCCACGAGCAGTACTTC
clone size: NA; J gene: TRBJ1-2; D gene: NA; V gene: TRBV6-6; CDR3 protein: CASSQAGEGYTF; CDR3 DNA: TGTGCCAGCAGCCAGGCGGGGGAAGGTTACACCTTC
clone size: once; J gene: TRBJ1-3; D gene: NA; V gene: TRBV5-1; CDR3 protein: CASSLHGDSGNTIYF; CDR3 DNA: TGCGCCAGCAGCTTGCACGGTGACTCTGGAAACACCATATATTTT
clone size: NA; J gene: TRBJ1-2; D gene: NA; V gene: TRBV5-5; CDR3 protein: CASSPEGGVGGYTF; CDR3 DNA: TGTGCCAGCAGCCCCGAGGGAGGGGTTGGTGGCTACACCTTC
clone size: NA; J gene: TRBJ2-3; D gene: TRBD2; V gene: TRBV6-1; CDR3 protein: CASRAASGRDTQYF; CDR3 DNA: TGTGCCAGCCGCGCGGCTAGCGGGAGGGATACGCAGTATTTT
clone size: NA; J gene: TRBJ1-1; D gene: NA; V gene: TRBV2; CDR3 protein: CASRDDRQEAFF; CDR3 DNA: TGTGCCAGCAGGGACGACAGGCAAGAAGCTTTCTTT
clone size: NA; J gene: TRBJ1-2; D gene: NA; V gene: TRBV19; CDR3 protein: CASTPGGGSHNYGYTF; CDR3 DNA: TGTGCCAGTACTCCCGGGGGGGGGTCCCATAACTATGGCTACACCTTC
clone size: NA; J gene: TRBJ2-3; D gene: NA; V gene: TRBV2; CDR3 protein: CASSGGAGNTQYF; CDR3 DNA: TGTGCCAGCAGTGGCGGTGCCGGGAATACGCAGTATTTT
clone size: once; J gene: TRBJ2-7; D gene: NA; V gene: TRBV15; CDR3 protein: CATSREWASYEQYF; CDR3 DNA: TGTGCCACCAGCAGAGAATGGGCTTCCTACGAGCAGTACTTC
clone size: NA; J gene: TRBJ2-1; D gene: NA; V gene: TRBV10-1; CDR3 protein: CASSSLVSEQFF; CDR3 DNA: TGCGCCAGCAGTTCACTAGTAAGTGAGCAGTTCTTC
clone size: NA; J gene: TRBJ1-2; D gene: NA; V gene: TRBV7-9; CDR3 protein: CASSLPTRGPTGYTF; CDR3 DNA: TGTGCCAGCAGCTTACCCACTCGGGGTCCAACTGGCTACACCTTC
clone size: NA; J gene: TRBJ1-4; D gene: NA; V gene: TRBV11-3; CDR3 protein: CASSSGIWEKLFF; CDR3 DNA: TGTGCCAGCAGCTCAGGGATCTGGGAAAAACTGTTTTTT
clone size: NA; J gene: TRBJ1-1; D gene: TRBD1; V gene: TRBV19; CDR3 protein: CASSPRQGAVTEAFF; CDR3 DNA: TGTGCCAGTAGCCCTAGACAGGGGGCCGTCACTGAAGCTTTCTTT
clone size: NA; J gene: TRBJ2-1; D gene: TRBD2; V gene: TRBV11-3; CDR3 protein: CASSLASGKNEQFF; CDR3 DNA: TGTGCCAGCAGCTTGGCTAGCGGAAAGAATGAGCAGTTCTTC
clone size: NA; J gene: TRBJ1-2; D gene: NA; V gene: TRBV2; CDR3 protein: CASPSGLNYGYTF; CDR3 DNA: TGTGCCAGCCCCAGCGGCCTCAACTATGGCTACACCTTC
clone size: NA; J gene: TRBJ1-3; D gene: NA; V gene: TRBV11-3; CDR3 protein: CASSPGSGLTIYF; CDR3 DNA: TGTGCCAGCAGCCCAGGGTCGGGGCTGACCATATATTTT
clone size: NA; J gene: TRBJ2-1; D gene: NA; V gene: TRBV7-9; CDR3 protein: CASSRVGDYNEQFF; CDR3 DNA: TGTGCCAGCAGCAGGGTAGGGGACTACAATGAGCAGTTCTTC
clone size: NA; J gene: TRBJ1-5; D gene: TRBD1; V gene: TRBV27; CDR3 protein: CASSSLGTVEYSNQPQHF; CDR3 DNA: TGTGCCAGCAGTTCTCTCGGGACAGTGGAATATAGCAATCAGCCCCAGCATTTT
clone size: few; J gene: TRBJ1-3; D gene: NA; V gene: TRBV7-9; CDR3 protein: CASSRALLQLSSGNTIYF; CDR3 DNA: TGTGCCAGCAGCCGAGCCCTGCTACAGCTAAGCTCTGGAAACACCATATATTTT
clone size: NA; J gene: TRBJ2-2; D gene: TRBD1; V gene: TRBV29-1; CDR3 protein: CSVRGRITGELFF; CDR3 DNA: TGCAGCGTCAGGGGGCGCATCACCGGGGAGCTGTTTTTT
clone size: NA; J gene: TRBJ2-4; D gene: NA; V gene: TRBV7-9; CDR3 protein: CASSLVSGEVAKNIQYF; CDR3 DNA: TGTGCCAGCAGCTTAGTTTCGGGAGAGGTAGCCAAAAACATTCAGTACTTC
clone size: NA; J gene: TRBJ2-2; D gene: NA; V gene: TRBV19; CDR3 protein: CASKVGPQAGELFF; CDR3 DNA: TGTGCCAGTAAAGTAGGGCCTCAAGCCGGGGAGCTGTTTTTT
clone size: NA; J gene: TRBJ1-4; D gene: NA; V gene: TRBV27; CDR3 protein: CASSLLGGTGKKLFF; CDR3 DNA: TGTGCCAGCAGTTTGTTAGGCGGGACGGGCAAAAAACTGTTTTTT
clone size: NA; J gene: TRBJ2-3; D gene: TRBD2; V gene: TRBV2; CDR3 protein: CASSRLAGPTDTQYF; CDR3 DNA: TGTGCCAGCAGTCGACTAGCGGGGCCCACAGATACGCAGTATTTT
clone size: few; J gene: TRBJ1-6; D gene: NA; V gene: TRBV27; CDR3 protein: CASGQHNSPLHF; CDR3 DNA: TGTGCCAGTGGACAGCATAATTCACCCCTCCACTTT
clone size: NA; J gene: TRBJ1-2; D gene: NA; V gene: TRBV7-2; CDR3 protein: CASTNKPGFPDGYTF; CDR3 DNA: TGTGCCAGCACAAACAAGCCGGGCTTCCCCGACGGCTACACCTTC
clone size: NA; J gene: TRBJ2-7; D gene: TRBD2; V gene: TRBV19; CDR3 protein: CASSRTSVSYEQYF; CDR3 DNA: TGTGCCAGTAGTAGGACTAGCGTTAGCTACGAGCAGTACTTC
clone size: few; J gene: TRBJ2-1; D gene: NA; V gene: TRBV7-2; CDR3 protein: CASSFSINNEQFF; CDR3 DNA: TGTGCCAGCAGCTTCTCGATAAACAATGAGCAGTTCTTC
clone size: NA; J gene: TRBJ2-7; D gene: TRBD2; V gene: TRBV10-2; CDR3 protein: CASSERRLAGAYEQYF; CDR3 DNA: TGCGCCAGCAGTGAGCGTAGACTAGCGGGAGCCTACGAGCAGTACTTC
clone size: NA; J gene: TRBJ1-1; D gene: NA; V gene: TRBV7-9; CDR3 protein: CASTFSQGHTEAFF; CDR3 DNA: TGTGCCAGCACCTTTTCCCAGGGGCACACTGAAGCTTTCTTT
clone size: NA; J gene: TRBJ1-1; D gene: NA; V gene: TRBV30; CDR3 protein: CAWKPENTEAFF; CDR3 DNA: TGTGCCTGGAAACCAGAGAACACTGAAGCTTTCTTT
clone size: medium-sized; J gene: TRBJ2-3; D gene: TRBD2; V gene: TRBV2; CDR3 protein: CASVTSGGASTQYF; CDR3 DNA: TGTGCCAGCGTGACTAGCGGGGGGGCAAGTACGCAGTATTTT
clone size: NA; J gene: TRBJ1-2; D gene: NA; V gene: TRBV27; CDR3 protein: CASRPRGGNYGYTF; CDR3 DNA: TGTGCCAGCAGACCTCGGGGGGGCAACTATGGCTACACCTTC
clone size: NA; J gene: TRBJ2-3; D gene: NA; V gene: TRBV7-9; CDR3 protein: CASAIGAGSGTDTQYF; CDR3 DNA: TGTGCCAGCGCTATTGGCGCAGGGAGCGGCACAGATACGCAGTATTTT
clone size: once; J gene: TRBJ2-2; D gene: TRBD2; V gene: TRBV5-1; CDR3 protein: CASSPGLAGAGELFF; CDR3 DNA: TGCGCCAGCAGCCCGGGACTAGCGGGAGCCGGGGAGCTGTTTTTT
clone size: NA; J gene: TRBJ2-7; D gene: NA; V gene: TRBV14; CDR3 protein: CASSQKWGFYLNEQYF; CDR3 DNA: TGTGCCAGCAGCCAAAAGTGGGGCTTTTATCTCAACGAGCAGTACTTC
clone size: NA; J gene: TRBJ1-3; D gene: NA; V gene: TRBV7-2; CDR3 protein: CASGVSGNTIYF; CDR3 DNA: TGTGCCAGCGGGGTCTCTGGAAACACCATATATTTT
clone size: NA; J gene: TRBJ1-1; D gene: TRBD1; V gene: TRBV28; CDR3 protein: CASSSATGRLGTEAFF; CDR3 DNA: TGTGCCAGCAGTTCGGCGACAGGGAGGTTGGGCACTGAAGCTTTCTTT
clone size: NA; J gene: TRBJ2-1; D gene: TRBD1; V gene: TRBV7-2; CDR3 protein: CASSLRQGNNEQFF; CDR3 DNA: TGTGCCAGCAGCTTACGACAGGGCAACAATGAGCAGTTCTTC
clone size: NA; J gene: TRBJ2-2; D gene: TRBD1; V gene: TRBV10-1; CDR3 protein: CASSELNRGTATGELFF; CDR3 DNA: TGCGCCAGCAGTGAGTTGAACAGGGGGACCGCCACCGGGGAGCTGTTTTTT
clone size: NA; J gene: TRBJ2-5; D gene: NA; V gene: TRBV11-2; CDR3 protein: CASSFRTATQETQYF; CDR3 DNA: TGTGCCAGCAGCTTTCGGACAGCGACGCAAGAGACCCAGTACTTC